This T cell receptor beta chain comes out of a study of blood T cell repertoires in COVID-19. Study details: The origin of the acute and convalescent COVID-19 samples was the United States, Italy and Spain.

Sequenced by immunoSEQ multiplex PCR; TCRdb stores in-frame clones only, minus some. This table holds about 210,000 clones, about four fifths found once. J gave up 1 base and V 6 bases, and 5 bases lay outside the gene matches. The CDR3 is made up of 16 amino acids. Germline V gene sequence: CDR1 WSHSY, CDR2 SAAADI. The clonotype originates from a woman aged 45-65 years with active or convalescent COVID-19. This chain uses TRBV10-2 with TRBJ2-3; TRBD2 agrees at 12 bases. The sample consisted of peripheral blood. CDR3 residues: CASRTSGSVGTDTQYF. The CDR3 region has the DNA TGCGCCAGCAGGACTAGCGGGAGCGTGGGCACAGATACGCAGTATTTT.